Listed below are T cell receptor beta chains from one sample, sequenced in a study of T-cell memory formation after mild COVID-19. Each CDR3 protein is one row after TCRdb ran MiXCR on the 5' RACE reads. Of 550,000 to 650,000 distinct CDR3 sequences in the sample, 17% were seen once. The sample consisted of PBMCs or a T cell subset sorted from them (not recorded which). These receptors all come from an adult woman who had mild COVID-19 (a few samples of this study predate the infection). Cell type and time point are not known. The conserved cysteine and the conserved F or W are not part of the CDR3 here.

j_gene	v_gene	CDR3aa
TRBJ2-2	TRBV12-3/TRBV12-4	ASKTGSAGELF
TRBJ1-1	TRBV25-1	ASSGLPGGTEAF
TRBJ2-5	TRBV6-6	ASTQDGGYQETQY
TRBJ2-7	TRBV6-2/TRBV6-3	ASSYKQSAYEQY
TRBJ2-2	TRBV6-5	ASSYEPNHNTGELF
TRBJ2-7	TRBV7-6	ASSPAGTGGGYEQY
TRBJ2-3	TRBV29-1	SVGARSSSTDTQY
TRBJ2-3	TRBV9	ASSVAPWAPGTQY
TRBJ2-2	TRBV3-1	ASSQDGGRAGRNTGELF
TRBJ1-1	TRBV10-3	AIRDRQGADTEAF
TRBJ2-1	TRBV12-3/TRBV12-4	ASSLAPGLAGGPLAQQF
TRBJ2-1	TRBV3-1	ASSERSGAGYNEQF
TRBJ2-2	TRBV15	ATRGGLDTGELF
TRBJ2-2	TRBV9	ASSVASAGITGELF
TRBJ2-7	TRBV6-6	ASSLDRDGAYEQY
TRBJ1-2	TRBV27	ASSLAAARGNYGYT
TRBJ1-1	TRBV12-3/TRBV12-4	ASSSQGRVF
TRBJ2-7	TRBV7-6	ASSLGRQGGYEQY
TRBJ2-5	TRBV24-1	ATSASETQY
TRBJ2-3	TRBV6-5	ASTHGFSLTDTQY
TRBJ2-1	TRBV5-6	ASTVTGTSYNEQF
TRBJ2-3	TRBV7-8	ASRDAGVLTSTDTQY
TRBJ2-5	TRBV20-1	SAREDRDGQETQY
TRBJ2-3	TRBV29-1	SAASGSADTQY
TRBJ1-5	TRBV7-9	ASSASTVTQPQH
TRBJ2-2	TRBV19	ASRKVQKNTGELF
TRBJ1-5	TRBV5-5	ASSLLYNQPQH
TRBJ2-7	TRBV24-1	ATSERGRSYEQY
TRBJ2-1	TRBV6-5	ASSYWGHQGNEQF
TRBJ2-7	TRBV4-1	ASSGGLAGGYEQY
TRBJ2-5	TRBV4-1	ASSQDLEAETQY
TRBJ1-2	TRBV18	ASSPGPGGQYGYT
TRBJ2-2	TRBV5-1	ASSLVAGAGELF
TRBJ1-6	TRBV6-2/TRBV6-3	ASSDLGKSPLH
TRBJ1-1	TRBV29-1	SVVVWSGADTEAF
TRBJ1-1	TRBV18	ASSLRNRKETEAF
TRBJ2-7	TRBV20-1	SARDQQGSYEQY
TRBJ2-4	TRBV7-2	ASSLEGTGKNIQY
TRBJ2-3	TRBV11-1	ASSFGQARTDTQY
TRBJ2-7	TRBV7-2	ASSLAGTSGFDEQY
TRBJ2-1	TRBV3-1	ASSQERGAGSYNEQF
TRBJ2-5	TRBV7-8	ASSVLQGTGETQY
TRBJ2-2	TRBV5-5	ASSFPFRGPNTGELF
TRBJ2-7	TRBV12-3/TRBV12-4	ASSSRATSLGEQY
TRBJ2-3	TRBV5-1	ASSWRDRDTDTQY
TRBJ1-3	TRBV6-5	ASSYQGAFGNTIY
TRBJ2-2	TRBV7-6	ASSTGHGGATGELF
TRBJ2-3	TRBV6-6	ASSPGLAAGLQGDTQY
TRBJ1-1	TRBV5-1	ASSRNGVVDEAF
TRBJ1-3	TRBV20-1	SATTSGNTIY
TRBJ2-2	TRBV24-1	ATSDFVPGAGELF
TRBJ2-1	TRBV7-9	ASSLPSRDSYNEQF
TRBJ2-5	TRBV20-1	SARGRESSEETQY
TRBJ2-7	TRBV10-3	AISGYRGEQY
TRBJ2-7	TRBV20-1	SARDQLLSSYEQY
TRBJ2-3	TRBV3-1	ASSHNGLLTDTQY
TRBJ2-1	TRBV20-1	SASEEMGLAGHNEQF
TRBJ2-1	TRBV7-2	ASSLTIHEQF
TRBJ2-7	TRBV7-9	ASSYSVAHSSYEQY
TRBJ2-5	TRBV11-2	ASSFIAGEKETQY